This entry describes one TCR beta chain. What it recognizes is unknown. One junction end does not reproduce the germline sequence, and a read error may be involved. The CDR3 length is 15 residues. Germline V gives CDR1 SGHDT, CDR2 YYEEEE. This entry is derived from a study of Graves' ophthalmopathy and Graves' hyperthyroidism. The TCR beta CDR3 regions underwent amplification from RNA transcripts. Investigators did first-round RT-PCR with HTBI primers, then second-round multiplex PCR. TCRdb analysed the multiplex PCR reads with MiXCR anew, one entry per CDR3 protein. The table records some 360,000 distinct CDR3 sequences, approximately 18% of them present only once. General observations from the study: In blood appeared most of the expanded thyroid clonotypes whose frequency exceeded 0.001.

This receptor was taken from an adult woman with stable Graves' hyperthyroidism. This sequence joins TRBV5-6 and TRBJ2-6, with no clear D. Sequences were obtained from peripheral blood. The CDR3 loop reads CAISSGFSGANVLTF. The CDR3, as DNA: TGTGCCATCAGCTCAGGATTCTCTGGGGCCAACGTCCTGACTTTC.